This paragraph covers one T cell receptor beta chain sequence. Its antigen is still unknown. No base qualities exist here, and no much larger clone lies one base off it. This sample stems from a study of T cell changes during pregnancy in multiple sclerosis (dated by TCRdb to between 2017 and 2020). The study in broad terms: The study examined how the T cell repertoire changed over the course of pregnancy in women with multiple sclerosis.

Germline trimming: 3 bases from V, 9 bases from J; junction bases outside gene matches: 14. The germline V gene encodes CDR1 SGDLS and CDR2 YYNGEE. The CDR3 sequence holds 16 residues, the cysteine and phenylalanine included. The read is trimmed to its CDR3 DNA, 48 bases read in frame from base 1. Library preparation used the immunoSEQ multiplex PCR assay. Drawn from immuneACCESS, this table holds only the in-frame rearrangements with V and J called that TCRdb kept. Clones are partly lost; checked studies trace under half to an unresolved V gene and leave the rest unexplained. The sample table lists some 60,000 clones, around 89% of them with a count of one. Jointly, the top ten make up under 2% of the sample.

The material sequenced was peripheral blood, taken after pregnancy. This receptor chain uses TRBV9 and TRBJ2-1, with 8 bases matching TRBD2. The TCR sequence derives from a female donor with multiple sclerosis, enrolled in a pregnancy study. The CDR3 reads as follows: CASSGGATGGPGEQFF. The DNA is TGTGCCAGCAGCGGAGGGGCTACGGGGGGGCCCGGTGAGCAGTTCTTC.